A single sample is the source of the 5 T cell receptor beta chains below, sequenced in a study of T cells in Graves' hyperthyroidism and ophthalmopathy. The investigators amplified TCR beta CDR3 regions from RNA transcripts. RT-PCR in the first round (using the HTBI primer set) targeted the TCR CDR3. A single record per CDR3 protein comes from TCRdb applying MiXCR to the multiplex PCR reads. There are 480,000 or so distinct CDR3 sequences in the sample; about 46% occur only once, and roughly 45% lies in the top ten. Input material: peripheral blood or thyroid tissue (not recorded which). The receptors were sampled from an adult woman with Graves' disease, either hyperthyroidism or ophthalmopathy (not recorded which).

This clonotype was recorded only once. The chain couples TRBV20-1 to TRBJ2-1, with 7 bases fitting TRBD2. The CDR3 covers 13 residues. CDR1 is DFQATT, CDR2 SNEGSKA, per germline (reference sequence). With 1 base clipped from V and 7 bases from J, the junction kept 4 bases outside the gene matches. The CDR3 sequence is CSARAGTTNEQFF. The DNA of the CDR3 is TGCAGTGCTAGAGCCGGGACTACGAATGAGCAGTTCTTC.

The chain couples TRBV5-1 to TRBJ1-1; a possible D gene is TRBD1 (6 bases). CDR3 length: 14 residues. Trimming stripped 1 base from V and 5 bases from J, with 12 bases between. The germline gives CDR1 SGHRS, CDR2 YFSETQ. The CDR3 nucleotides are TGCGCCAGCAGCTTGATGCCGCAGGGGACTGAAGCTTTCTTT. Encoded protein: CASSLMPQGTEAFF.

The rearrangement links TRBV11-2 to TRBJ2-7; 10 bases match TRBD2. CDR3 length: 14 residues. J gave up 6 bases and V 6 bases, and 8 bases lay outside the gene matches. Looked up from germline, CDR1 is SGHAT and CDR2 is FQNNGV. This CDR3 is CASRPTSGHSEQYF. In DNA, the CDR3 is TGTGCCAGCAGGCCGACTAGCGGGCACAGCGAGCAGTACTTC.

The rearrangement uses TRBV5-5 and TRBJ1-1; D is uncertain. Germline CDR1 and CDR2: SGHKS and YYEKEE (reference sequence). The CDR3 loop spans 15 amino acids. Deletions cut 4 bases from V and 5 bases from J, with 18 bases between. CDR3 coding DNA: TGTGCCAGCAGCCGGGCCGAACTACCTACGACTGAAGCTTTCTTT. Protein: CASSRAELPTTEAFF.

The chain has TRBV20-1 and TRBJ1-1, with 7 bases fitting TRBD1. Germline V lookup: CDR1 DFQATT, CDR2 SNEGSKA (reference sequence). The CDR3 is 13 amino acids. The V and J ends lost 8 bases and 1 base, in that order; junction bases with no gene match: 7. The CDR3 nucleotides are TGCAGTTACCCCGGGACAGCGAACACTGAAGCTTTCTTT. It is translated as CSYPGTANTEAFF.